The 15 T cell receptor beta chains reported below all come from one sample, sequenced in a study of shared clonotypes between healthy human individuals. Clones were read by immunoSEQ multiplex PCR, and TCRdb kept only the in-frame ones, dropping some. Among 2 million to 3 million clones, approximately 93% were seen once, and the ten largest hold approximately 0.35%. Input material: naive CD4+ T cells from PBMCs. Subset noted: CD45RA+ positively selected. The receptors were gathered from a man aged 18-30 years in good health. Some clones in this sample may be carry-over from other donors' samples.

This chain connects TRBV9 to TRBJ1-1; D call uncertain. CDR3 size: 15 residues. Germline loops: CDR1 SGDLS, CDR2 YYNGEE. Trimming cost V 4 bases and J 2 bases, with 15 bases left between them. The CDR3 region has the DNA TGTGCCAGCAGCCCCCGGCATGCAGTAAACACTGAAGCTTTCTTT. As protein: CASSPRHAVNTEAFF.

The chain uses TRBV25-1 and TRBJ1-1, with 8 bases fitting TRBD1. This CDR3 contains 14 residues. With V trimmed by 4 bases and J by 4 bases, 5 bases remained unmatched. Germline V gives CDR1 MGHDK, CDR2 SYGVNS. Here the CDR3 reads CASSGQGKGTEAFF. The CDR3 DNA reads as TGTGCCAGCAGTGGACAGGGGAAAGGCACTGAAGCTTTCTTT.

The rearrangement links TRBV5-6 to TRBJ2-5; D might be TRBD1 or TRBD2, each matching 5 bases. CDR1 is SGHDT, CDR2 YYEEEE, per germline. This CDR3 has 14 amino acids. Trimming stripped 6 bases from V and 3 bases from J, with 15 bases between. In nucleotides, the CDR3 is TGTGCCAGCATCCTCGCGGGCAGGGAAGAGACCCAGTACTTC. Amino acid sequence: CASILAGREETQYF.

The chain carries TRBV27 and TRBJ1-4; no reliable D call. V shed 6 bases and J shed 4 bases, with 15 bases lying between them. The CDR3 length is 15 residues. CDR1 is MNHEY, CDR2 SMNVEV, per germline (reference sequence). The CDR3 loop reads CASSPTRSFNEKLFF. Here the CDR3 DNA reads TGTGCCAGCAGCCCCACCCGCAGTTTTAATGAAAAACTGTTTTTT.

A note on this clone: The same CDR3 can be traced to other DNA sequences in this sample. This sequence joins TRBV27 and TRBJ2-1; no definite D call. Trimming pared 2 bases from V and 7 bases from J, leaving 6 bases between. The germline CDR1 and CDR2 sequences are MNHEY and SMNVEV (reference sequence). The CDR3 runs 12 residues. The CDR3 sequence: CASSLVGNEQFF. CDR3 DNA: TGTGCCAGCAGTTTAGTTGGGAATGAGCAGTTCTTC.

The chain uses TRBV7-9 and TRBJ1-2; no clear D gene. From germline, CDR1 is SEHNR and CDR2 FQNEAQ (reference sequence). The CDR3 contains 14 residues. The V gene lost 0 bases and the J gene lost 3 bases, with 8 bases spanning the gap. The CDR3 DNA sequence: TGTGCCAGCAGCTTAGCGCGCCAGGACTATGGCTACACCTTC. This codes for CASSLARQDYGYTF.

The rearrangement joins TRBV5-8 to TRBJ2-7; 9 bases match TRBD1. The ends lost 3 bases at V and 5 bases at J; junction bases unmatched: 9. The germline CDR1 and CDR2 sequences are SGHTS and YDEGEE. The CDR3 extends over 15 amino acids. CDR3 residues: CASSSTGTGRHEQYF. Written as DNA, the CDR3 is TGTGCCAGCAGCTCCACCGGGACAGGGCGCCACGAGCAGTACTTC.

V is TRBV5-8 and J is TRBJ1-1; 8 nucleotides align to TRBD1. This CDR3 is built from 16 residues. V dropped 1 base and J dropped 6; count of bases not matched to a gene: 11. CDR1 is SGHTS and CDR2 is YDEGEE in the germline V gene. For the CDR3, the DNA is TGTGCCAGCAGCTTGAGACGGACAGGGACTAGTTCTGAAGCTTTCTTT. Amino acids: CASSLRRTGTSSEAFF. The full variable domain, in which reference TRBV5-8 and TRBJ1-1 provide the parts outside the CDR3, is EAGVTQSPTHLIKTRGQQATLRCSPISGHTSVYWYQQALGLGLQFLLWYDEGEERNRGNFPPRFSGRQFPNYSSELNVNALELEDSALYLCASSLRRTGTSSEAFFGQGTRLTVV.

The V and J genes are TRBV6-5 and TRBJ2-1; no firm D call. From germline, CDR1 is MNHEY and CDR2 SVGAGI. Between the trimmed V and J ends, which lost 3 bases and 4 bases, there was a span of 16 bases. This CDR3 has 16 residues. CDR3 coding DNA: TGTGCCAGCAGTTATTATGTGGTGACTGCTTACAATGAGCAGTTCTTC. Translated, it gives CASSYYVVTAYNEQFF.

About this clone itself: At the DNA level, this CDR3 is encoded by other sequences in the same sample as well. The chain joins TRBV29-1 to TRBJ2-7; tentatively, D is TRBD2 (6 bases). Trimming took 6 bases from V and 0 from J, leaving 24 bases between them. The CDR3 has 17 residues. Germline CDR1 and CDR2: SQVTM and ANQGSEA. DNA for the CDR3: TGCAGCGTAGCCTCCCGGGGGAGTAGCGGATCCTCCTACGAGCAGTACTTC. The encoded protein is CSVASRGSSGSSYEQYF.

The rearrangement links TRBV6-5 to TRBJ1-1; TRBD1 matches 10 bases. There are 15 residues in the CDR3. The germline CDR1 and CDR2 sequences are MNHEY and SVGAGI. J lost 5 bases, V lost 2 bases, and 5 bases had no gene match. The CDR3 sequence: CASSYSGTGATEAFF. In DNA, the CDR3 is TGTGCCAGCAGTTACAGTGGGACAGGGGCGACTGAAGCTTTCTTT.

The chain combines TRBV9 with TRBJ2-2; D may correspond to TRBD1 or TRBD2 (5 bases each). Germline values: CDR1 SGDLS, CDR2 YYNGEE. CDR3 size: 15 residues. Trimming removed 3 bases from V and 3 bases from J, with 12 bases in between. The CDR3 here is CASSAGPTHTGELFF. In nucleotides, the CDR3 is TGTGCCAGCAGCGCGGGACCCACGCACACCGGGGAGCTGTTTTTT.

The chain combines TRBV9 with TRBJ2-3; 8 bases line up with TRBD2. Trimming removed 4 bases from V and 4 bases from J; junction bases left unmatched: 14. Germline CDR1 and CDR2: SGDLS and YYNGEE. This CDR3 comprises 17 residues. The CDR3 is CASSLRGWAGGPDTQYF. The CDR3 bases are TGTGCCAGCAGCCTAAGGGGGTGGGCGGGAGGCCCAGATACGCAGTATTTT.

The chain carries TRBV5-1 and TRBJ2-7; 7 bases align to TRBD2. Trimming removed 7 bases from V and 1 base from J; junction bases left unmatched: 11. The CDR3 runs 15 residues. Germline assignment: CDR1 SGHRS and CDR2 YFSETQ. CDR3 in DNA: TGCGCCAGCTCCCCCGGGCCTAGCGGTTCCTACGAGCAGTACTTC. Amino acids: CASSPGPSGSYEQYF.

This chain links TRBV10-3 with TRBJ1-5, with TRBD1 matching over 8 bases. The CDR3 extends over 15 amino acids. From germline, CDR1 is ENHRY and CDR2 SYGVKD. V lost 5 bases to trimming and J lost 3 bases; unmatched junction nucleotides: 6. The CDR3 DNA is TGTGCCATCAGTCCGGACAGGGAGGCCAATCAGCCCCAGCATTTT. Translating it yields CAISPDREANQPQHF.